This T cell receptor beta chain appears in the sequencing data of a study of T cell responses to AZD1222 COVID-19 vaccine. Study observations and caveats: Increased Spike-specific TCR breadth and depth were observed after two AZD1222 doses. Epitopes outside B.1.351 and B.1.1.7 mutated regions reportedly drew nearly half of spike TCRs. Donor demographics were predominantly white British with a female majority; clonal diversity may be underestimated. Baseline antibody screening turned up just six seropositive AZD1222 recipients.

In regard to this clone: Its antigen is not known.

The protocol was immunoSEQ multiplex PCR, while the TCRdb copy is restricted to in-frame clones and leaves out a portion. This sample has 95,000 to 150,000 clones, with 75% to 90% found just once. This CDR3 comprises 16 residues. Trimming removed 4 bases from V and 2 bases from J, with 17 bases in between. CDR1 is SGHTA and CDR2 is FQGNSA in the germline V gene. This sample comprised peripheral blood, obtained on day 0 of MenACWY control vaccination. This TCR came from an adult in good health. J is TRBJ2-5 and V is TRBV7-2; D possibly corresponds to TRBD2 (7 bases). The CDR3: CASSYVRGTKQETQYF. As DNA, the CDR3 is TGTGCCAGCAGCTATGTTAGGGGGACTAAGCAAGAGACCCAGTACTTC.